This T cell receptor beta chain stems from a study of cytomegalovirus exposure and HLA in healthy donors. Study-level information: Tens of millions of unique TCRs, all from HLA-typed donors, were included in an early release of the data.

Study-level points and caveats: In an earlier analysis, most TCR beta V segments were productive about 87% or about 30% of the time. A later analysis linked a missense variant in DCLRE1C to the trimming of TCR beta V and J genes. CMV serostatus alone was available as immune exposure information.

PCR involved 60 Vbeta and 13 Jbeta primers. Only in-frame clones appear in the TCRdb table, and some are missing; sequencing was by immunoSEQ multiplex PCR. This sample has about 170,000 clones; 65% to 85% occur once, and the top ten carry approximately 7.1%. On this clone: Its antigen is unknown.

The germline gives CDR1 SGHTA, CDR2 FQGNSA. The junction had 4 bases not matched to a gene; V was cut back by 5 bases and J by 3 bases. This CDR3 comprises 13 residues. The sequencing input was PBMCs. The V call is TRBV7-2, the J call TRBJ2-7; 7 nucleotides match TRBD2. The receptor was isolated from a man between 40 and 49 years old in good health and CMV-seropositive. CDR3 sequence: CASSRDYFYEQYF. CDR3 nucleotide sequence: TGTGCCAGCAGCCGGGACTATTTCTACGAGCAGTACTTC.